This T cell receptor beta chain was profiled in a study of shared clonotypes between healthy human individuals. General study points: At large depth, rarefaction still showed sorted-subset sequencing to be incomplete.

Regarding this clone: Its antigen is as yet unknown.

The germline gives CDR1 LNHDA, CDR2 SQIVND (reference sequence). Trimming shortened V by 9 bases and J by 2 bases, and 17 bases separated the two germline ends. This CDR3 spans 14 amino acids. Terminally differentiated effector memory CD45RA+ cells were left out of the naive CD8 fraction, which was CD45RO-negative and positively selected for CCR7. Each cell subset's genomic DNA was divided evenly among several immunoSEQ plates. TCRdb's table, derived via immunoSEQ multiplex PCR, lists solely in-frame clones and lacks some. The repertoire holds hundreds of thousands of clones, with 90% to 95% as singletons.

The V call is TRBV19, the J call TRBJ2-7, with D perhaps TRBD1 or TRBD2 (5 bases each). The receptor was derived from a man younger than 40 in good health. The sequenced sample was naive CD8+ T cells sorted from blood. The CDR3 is CAREEGNRPYEQYF. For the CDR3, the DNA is TGTGCCAGAGAAGAGGGAAACAGGCCCTACGAGCAGTACTTC.